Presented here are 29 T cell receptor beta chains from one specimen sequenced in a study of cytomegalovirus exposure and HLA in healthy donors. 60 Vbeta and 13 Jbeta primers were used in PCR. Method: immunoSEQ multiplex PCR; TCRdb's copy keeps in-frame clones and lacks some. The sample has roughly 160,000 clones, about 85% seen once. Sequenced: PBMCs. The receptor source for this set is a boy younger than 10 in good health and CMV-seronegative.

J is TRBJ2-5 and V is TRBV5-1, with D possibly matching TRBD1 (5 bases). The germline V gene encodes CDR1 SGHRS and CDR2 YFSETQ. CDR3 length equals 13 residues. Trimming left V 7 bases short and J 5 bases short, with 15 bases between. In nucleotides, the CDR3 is TGCGCCAGCTACTCCCAGGGCCCGGAGACCCAGTACTTC. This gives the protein CASYSQGPETQYF. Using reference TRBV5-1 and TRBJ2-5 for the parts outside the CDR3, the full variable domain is KAGVTQTPRYLIKTRGQQVTLSCSPISGHRSVSWYQQTPGQGLQFLFEYFSETQRNKGNFPGRFSGRQFSNSRSEMNVSTLELGDSALYLCASYSQGPETQYFGPGTRLLVL.

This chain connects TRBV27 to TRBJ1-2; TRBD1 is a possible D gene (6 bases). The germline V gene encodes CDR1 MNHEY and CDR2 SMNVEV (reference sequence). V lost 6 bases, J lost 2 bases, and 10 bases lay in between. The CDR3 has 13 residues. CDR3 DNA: TGTGCCAGCAGGGGGGCGCTGAACTATGGCTACACCTTC. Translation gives CASRGALNYGYTF.

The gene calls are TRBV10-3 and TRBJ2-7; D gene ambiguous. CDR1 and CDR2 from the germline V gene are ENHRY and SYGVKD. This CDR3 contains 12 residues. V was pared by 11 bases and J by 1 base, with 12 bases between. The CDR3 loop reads CAASDSSYEQYF. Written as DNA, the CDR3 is TGTGCCGCTTCTGACTCATCCTACGAGCAGTACTTC.

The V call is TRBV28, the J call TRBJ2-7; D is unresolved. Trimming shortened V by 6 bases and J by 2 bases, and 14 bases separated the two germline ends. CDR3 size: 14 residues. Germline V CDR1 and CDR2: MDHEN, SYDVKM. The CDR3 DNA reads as TGTGCCAGCAGCCAAGCCCCTCGCCCCTACGAGCAGTACTTC. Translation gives CASSQAPRPYEQYF. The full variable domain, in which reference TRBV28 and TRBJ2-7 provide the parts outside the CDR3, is DVKVTQSSRYLVKRTGEKVFLECVQDMDHENMFWYRQDPGLGLRLIYFSYDVKMKEKGDIPEGYSVSREKKERFSLILESASTNQTSMYLCASSQAPRPYEQYFGPGTRLTVT.

The DNA of the CDR3 is TGTGCCAGCAGGACAGAAGCTCTTCGCGAGCAGTACGTC. Translation: CASRTEALREQYV. The V and J genes are TRBV6-1 and TRBJ2-7, with D possibly TRBD1 on 5 matching bases. The germline V and J ends were trimmed by 6 bases and 6 bases, with 15 bases remaining between them. The length of the CDR3 is 13 residues. Per the germline V gene, CDR1 is MNHNS and CDR2 is SASEGT.

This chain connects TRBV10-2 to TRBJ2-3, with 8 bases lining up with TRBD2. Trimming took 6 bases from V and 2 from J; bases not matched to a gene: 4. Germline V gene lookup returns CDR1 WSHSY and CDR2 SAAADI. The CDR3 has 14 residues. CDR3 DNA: TGCGCCAGCAGGTTAGCGGGGAACACAGATACGCAGTATTTT. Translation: CASRLAGNTDTQYF.

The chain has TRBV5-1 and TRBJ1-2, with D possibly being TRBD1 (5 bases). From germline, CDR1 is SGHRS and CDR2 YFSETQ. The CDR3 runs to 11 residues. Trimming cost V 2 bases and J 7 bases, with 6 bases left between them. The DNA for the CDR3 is TGCGCCAGCAGCTTAGGGGTTGGCTACACCTTC. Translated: CASSLGVGYTF.

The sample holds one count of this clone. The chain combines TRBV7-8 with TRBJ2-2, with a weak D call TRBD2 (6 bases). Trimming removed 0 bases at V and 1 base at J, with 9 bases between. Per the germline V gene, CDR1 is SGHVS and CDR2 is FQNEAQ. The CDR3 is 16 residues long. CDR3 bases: TGTGCCAGCAGCTTAGCGGGGACTCAGAACACCGGGGAGCTGTTTTTT. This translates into CASSLAGTQNTGELFF.

CDR3 DNA sequence: TGTGCCAGCAGTTCGGGTGGGACGAGGGGGGGAACATACGAGCAGTACTTC. As protein: CASSSGGTRGGTYEQYF. J is TRBJ2-7 and V is TRBV28, with D possibly being TRBD2 (7 bases). Trimming stripped 4 bases from V and 4 bases from J, with 23 bases between. The CDR3 has 17 amino acids. Germline V CDR1 and CDR2: MDHEN, SYDVKM. The whole variable domain, remainder taken from reference TRBV28 and TRBJ2-7, is DVKVTQSSRYLVKRTGEKVFLECVQDMDHENMFWYRQDPGLGLRLIYFSYDVKMKEKGDIPEGYSVSREKKERFSLILESASTNQTSMYLCASSSGGTRGGTYEQYFGPGTRLTVT.

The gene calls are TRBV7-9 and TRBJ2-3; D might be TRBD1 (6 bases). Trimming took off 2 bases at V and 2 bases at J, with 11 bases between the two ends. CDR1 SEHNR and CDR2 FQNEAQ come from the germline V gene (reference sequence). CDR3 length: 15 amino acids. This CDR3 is CASSLNREPTDTQYF. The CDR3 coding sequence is TGTGCCAGCAGCTTAAACAGGGAACCCACAGATACGCAGTATTTT.

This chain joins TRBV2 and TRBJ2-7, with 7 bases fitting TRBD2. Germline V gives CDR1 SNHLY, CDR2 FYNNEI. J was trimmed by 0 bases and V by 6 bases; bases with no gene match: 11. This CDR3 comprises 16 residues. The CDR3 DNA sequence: TGTGCCAGCAGATACCACCGACTAGCTCACTCCTACGAGCAGTACGTC. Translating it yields CASRYHRLAHSYEQYV.

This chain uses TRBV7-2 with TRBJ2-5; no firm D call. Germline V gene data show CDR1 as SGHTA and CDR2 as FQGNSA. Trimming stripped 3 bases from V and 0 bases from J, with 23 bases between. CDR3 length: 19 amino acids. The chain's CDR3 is CASSFWLDEIRHHQETQYF. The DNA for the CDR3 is TGTGCCAGCAGCTTTTGGCTCGACGAGATAAGACACCACCAAGAGACCCAGTACTTC.

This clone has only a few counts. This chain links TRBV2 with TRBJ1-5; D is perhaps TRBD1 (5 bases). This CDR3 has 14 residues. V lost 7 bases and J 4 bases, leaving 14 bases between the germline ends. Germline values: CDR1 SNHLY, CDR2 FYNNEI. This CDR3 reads CASTGLRGNQPQHF. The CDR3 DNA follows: TGTGCCAGCACCGGCCTTAGGGGTAATCAGCCCCAGCATTTT.

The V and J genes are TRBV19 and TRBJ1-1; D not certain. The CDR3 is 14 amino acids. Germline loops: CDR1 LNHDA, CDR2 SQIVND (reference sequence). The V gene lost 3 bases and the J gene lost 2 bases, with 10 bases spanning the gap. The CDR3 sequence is CASSMVRGNTEAFF. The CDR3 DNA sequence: TGTGCCAGTAGTATGGTTCGGGGTAACACTGAAGCTTTCTTT.

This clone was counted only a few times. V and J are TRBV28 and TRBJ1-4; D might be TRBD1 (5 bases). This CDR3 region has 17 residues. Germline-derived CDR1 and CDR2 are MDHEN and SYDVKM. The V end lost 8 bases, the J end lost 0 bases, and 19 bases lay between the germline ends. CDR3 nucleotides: TGTGCCAGCGGAAATCAGGGCCCCCTTGCAACTAATGAAAAACTGTTTTTT. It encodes CASGNQGPLATNEKLFF. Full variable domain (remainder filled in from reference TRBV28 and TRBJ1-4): DVKVTQSSRYLVKRTGEKVFLECVQDMDHENMFWYRQDPGLGLRLIYFSYDVKMKEKGDIPEGYSVSREKKERFSLILESASTNQTSMYLCASGNQGPLATNEKLFFGSGTQLSVL.

The CDR3 region has the DNA TGTGCCAGCAGCTCGATTCGGCGGAATAGCGGATCCTCCTACGAGCAGTACTTC. Its protein product is CASSSIRRNSGSSYEQYF. The rearrangement links TRBV5-6 to TRBJ2-7; tentatively, D is TRBD2 (6 bases). Germline V CDR1 and CDR2: SGHDT, YYEEEE. The CDR3 sequence is 18 residues long. Trimming left V 3 bases short and J 0 bases short, with 22 bases between.

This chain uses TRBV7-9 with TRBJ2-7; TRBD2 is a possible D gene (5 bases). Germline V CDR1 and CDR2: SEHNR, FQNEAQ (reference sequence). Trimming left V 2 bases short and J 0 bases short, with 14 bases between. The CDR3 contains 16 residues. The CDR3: CASSLLSGSLSYEQYF. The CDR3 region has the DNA TGTGCCAGCAGCTTACTCAGCGGCAGCCTCTCCTACGAGCAGTACTTC.

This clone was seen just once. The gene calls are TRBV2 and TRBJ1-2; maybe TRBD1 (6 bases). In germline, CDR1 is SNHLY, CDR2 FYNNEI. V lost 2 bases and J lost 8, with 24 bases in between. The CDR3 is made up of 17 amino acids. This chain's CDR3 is CASSELPTGLARRGYTF. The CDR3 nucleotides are TGTGCCAGCAGTGAACTACCGACAGGCCTAGCCAGGCGCGGCTACACCTTC. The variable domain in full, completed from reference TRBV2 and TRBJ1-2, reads EPEVTQTPSHQVTQMGQEVILRCVPISNHLYFYWYRQILGQKVEFLVSFYNNEISEKSEIFDDQFSVERPDGSNFTLKIRSTKLEDSAMYFCASSELPTGLARRGYTFGSGTRLTVV.

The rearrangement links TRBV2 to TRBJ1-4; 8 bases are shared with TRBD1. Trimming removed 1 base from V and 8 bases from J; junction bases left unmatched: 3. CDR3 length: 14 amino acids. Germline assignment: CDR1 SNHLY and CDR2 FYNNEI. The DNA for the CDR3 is TGTGCCAGCAGTGAAGACAGGGGGGAGGAAAAACTGTTTTTT. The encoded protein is CASSEDRGEEKLFF.

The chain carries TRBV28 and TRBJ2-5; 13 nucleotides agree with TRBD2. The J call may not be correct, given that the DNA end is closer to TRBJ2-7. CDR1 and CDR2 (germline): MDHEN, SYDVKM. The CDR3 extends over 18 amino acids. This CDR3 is CASSFLYSGLAGAYEQYF. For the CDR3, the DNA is TGTGCCAGCAGTTTTTTATACTCTGGACTAGCGGGAGCCTACGAGCAGTACTTC.

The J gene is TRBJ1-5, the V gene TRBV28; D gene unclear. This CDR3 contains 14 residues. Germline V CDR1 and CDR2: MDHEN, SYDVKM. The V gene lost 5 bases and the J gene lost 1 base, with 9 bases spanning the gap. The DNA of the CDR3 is TGTGCCAGCAGTCCCGCCCGGAGCAATCAGCCCCAGCATTTT. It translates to CASSPARSNQPQHF.

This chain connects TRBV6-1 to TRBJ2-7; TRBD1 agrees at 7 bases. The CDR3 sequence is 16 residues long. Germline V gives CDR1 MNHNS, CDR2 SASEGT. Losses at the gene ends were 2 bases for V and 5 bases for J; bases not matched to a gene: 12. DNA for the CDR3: TGTGCCAGCAGTGAAAGCTTGGGCAGGGGGTCCAACGAGCAGTACGTC. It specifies CASSESLGRGSNEQYV.

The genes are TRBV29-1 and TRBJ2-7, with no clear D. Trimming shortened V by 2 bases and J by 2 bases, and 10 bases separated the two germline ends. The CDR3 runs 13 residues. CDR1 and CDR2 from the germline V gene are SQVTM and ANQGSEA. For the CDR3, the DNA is TGCAGCGTTGAACAGGAATCCCCCTACGAGCAGTACTTC. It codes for CSVEQESPYEQYF.

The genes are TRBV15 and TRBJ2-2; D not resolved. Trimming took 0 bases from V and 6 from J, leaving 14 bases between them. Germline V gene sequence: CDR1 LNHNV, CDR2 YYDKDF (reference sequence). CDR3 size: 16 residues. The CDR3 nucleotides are TGTGCCACCAGCAGAGATTGGTTGCGGAAGGCCGGGGAGCTGTTTTTT. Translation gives CATSRDWLRKAGELFF.

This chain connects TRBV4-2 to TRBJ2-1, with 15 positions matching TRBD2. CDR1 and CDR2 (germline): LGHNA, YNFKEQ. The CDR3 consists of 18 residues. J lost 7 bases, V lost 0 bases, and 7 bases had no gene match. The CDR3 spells CASSQEPGLAGGKNEQFF. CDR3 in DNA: TGTGCCAGCAGCCAAGAGCCCGGACTAGCGGGAGGGAAAAATGAGCAGTTCTTC.

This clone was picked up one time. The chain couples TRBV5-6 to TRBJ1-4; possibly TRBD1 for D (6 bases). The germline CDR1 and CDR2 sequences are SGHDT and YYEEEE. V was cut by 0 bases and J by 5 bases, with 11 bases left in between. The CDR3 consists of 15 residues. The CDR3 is CASSLVGQRNEKLFF. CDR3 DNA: TGTGCCAGCAGCTTGGTCGGACAGAGGAATGAAAAACTGTTTTTT.

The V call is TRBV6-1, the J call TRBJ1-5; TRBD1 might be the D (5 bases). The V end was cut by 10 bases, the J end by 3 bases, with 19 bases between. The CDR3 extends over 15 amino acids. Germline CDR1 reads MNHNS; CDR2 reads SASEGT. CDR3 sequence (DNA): TGTGCCACCATGACACAGGCAGCCTACAATCAGCCCCAGCATTTT. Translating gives CATMTQAAYNQPQHF.

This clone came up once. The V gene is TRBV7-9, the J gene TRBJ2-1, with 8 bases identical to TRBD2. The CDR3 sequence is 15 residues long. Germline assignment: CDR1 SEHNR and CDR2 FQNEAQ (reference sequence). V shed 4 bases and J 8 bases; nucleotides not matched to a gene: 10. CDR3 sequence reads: CASSWGAGVGDEQFF. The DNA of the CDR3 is TGTGCCAGCAGCTGGGGAGCGGGGGTGGGGGATGAGCAGTTCTTC.

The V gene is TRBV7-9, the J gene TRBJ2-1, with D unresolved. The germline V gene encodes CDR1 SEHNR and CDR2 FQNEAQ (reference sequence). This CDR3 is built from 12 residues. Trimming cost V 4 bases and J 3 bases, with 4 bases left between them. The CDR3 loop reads CASSSNYNEQFF. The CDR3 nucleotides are TGTGCCAGCAGCTCCAACTACAATGAGCAGTTCTTC.